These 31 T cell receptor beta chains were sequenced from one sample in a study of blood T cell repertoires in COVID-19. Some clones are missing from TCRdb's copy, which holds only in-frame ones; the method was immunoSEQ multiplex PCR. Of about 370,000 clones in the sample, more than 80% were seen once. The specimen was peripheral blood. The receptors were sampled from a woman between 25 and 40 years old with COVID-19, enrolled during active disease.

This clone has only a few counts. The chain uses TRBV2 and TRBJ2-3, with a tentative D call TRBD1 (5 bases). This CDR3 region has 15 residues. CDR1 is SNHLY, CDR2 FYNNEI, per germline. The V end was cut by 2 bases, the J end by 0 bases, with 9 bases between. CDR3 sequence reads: CASSEMDISTDTQYF. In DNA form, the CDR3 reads TGTGCCAGCAGTGAAATGGACATTAGCACAGATACGCAGTATTTT.

The CDR3 spells CASSYSGRGDSPLHF. CDR3 nucleotide sequence: TGTGCCAGCAGTTACTCGGGCAGGGGAGATTCACCCCTCCACTTT. This chain joins TRBV6-5 and TRBJ1-6; a weak D match, TRBD1 (6 bases). CDR1 MNHEY and CDR2 SVGAGI come from the germline V gene. V lost 0 bases to trimming and J lost 8 bases, with 11 bases between them. CDR3 length equals 15 residues.

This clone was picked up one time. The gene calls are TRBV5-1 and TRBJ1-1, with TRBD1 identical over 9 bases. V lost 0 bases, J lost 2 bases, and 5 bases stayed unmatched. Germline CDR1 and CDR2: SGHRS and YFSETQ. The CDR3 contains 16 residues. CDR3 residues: CASSLDWGQGNTEAFF. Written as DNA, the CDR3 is TGCGCCAGCAGCTTGGATTGGGGACAGGGAAACACTGAAGCTTTCTTT.

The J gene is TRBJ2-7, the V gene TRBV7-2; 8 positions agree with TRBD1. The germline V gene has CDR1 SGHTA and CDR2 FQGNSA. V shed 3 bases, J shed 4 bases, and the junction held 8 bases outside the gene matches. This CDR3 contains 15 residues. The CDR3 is CASSFGGQGGYEQYF. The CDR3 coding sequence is TGTGCCAGCAGCTTCGGCGGACAGGGTGGTTACGAGCAGTACTTC.

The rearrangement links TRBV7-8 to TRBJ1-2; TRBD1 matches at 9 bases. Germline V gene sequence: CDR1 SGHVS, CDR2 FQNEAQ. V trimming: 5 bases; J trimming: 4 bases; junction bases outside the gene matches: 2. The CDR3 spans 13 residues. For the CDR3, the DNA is TGTGCCAGCAGCCCGGACAGGGGCTATGGCTACACCTTC. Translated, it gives CASSPDRGYGYTF.

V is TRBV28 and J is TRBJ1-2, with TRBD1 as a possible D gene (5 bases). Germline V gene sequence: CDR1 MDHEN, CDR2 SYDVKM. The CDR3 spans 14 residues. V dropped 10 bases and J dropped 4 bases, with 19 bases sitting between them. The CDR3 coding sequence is TGTGCCACCAAGCTGGGGCAGCAGGCCTATGGCTACACCTTC. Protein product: CATKLGQQAYGYTF.

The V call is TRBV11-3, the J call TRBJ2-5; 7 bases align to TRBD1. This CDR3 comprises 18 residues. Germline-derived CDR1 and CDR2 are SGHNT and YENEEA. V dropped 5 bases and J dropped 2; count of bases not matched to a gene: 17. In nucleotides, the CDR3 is TGTGCCAGCAGCCCAACCCCCAAGACGGCACAGGGGCAAGAGACCCAGTACTTC. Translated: CASSPTPKTAQGQETQYF.

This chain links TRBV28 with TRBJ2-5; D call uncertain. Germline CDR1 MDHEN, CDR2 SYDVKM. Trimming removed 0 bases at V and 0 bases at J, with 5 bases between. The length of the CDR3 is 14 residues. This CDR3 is CASSLWSDQETQYF. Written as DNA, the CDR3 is TGTGCCAGCAGTTTATGGTCAGACCAAGAGACCCAGTACTTC. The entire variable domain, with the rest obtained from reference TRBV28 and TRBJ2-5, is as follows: DVKVTQSSRYLVKRTGEKVFLECVQDMDHENMFWYRQDPGLGLRLIYFSYDVKMKEKGDIPEGYSVSREKKERFSLILESASTNQTSMYLCASSLWSDQETQYFGPGTRLLVL.

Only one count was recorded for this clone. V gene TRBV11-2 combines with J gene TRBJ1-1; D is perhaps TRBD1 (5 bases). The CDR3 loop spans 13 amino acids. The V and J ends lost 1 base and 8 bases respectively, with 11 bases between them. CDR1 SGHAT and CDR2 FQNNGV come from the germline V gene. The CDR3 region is CASSLGGGIEAFF. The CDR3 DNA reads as TGTGCCAGCAGCTTAGGGGGGGGGATAGAAGCTTTCTTT.

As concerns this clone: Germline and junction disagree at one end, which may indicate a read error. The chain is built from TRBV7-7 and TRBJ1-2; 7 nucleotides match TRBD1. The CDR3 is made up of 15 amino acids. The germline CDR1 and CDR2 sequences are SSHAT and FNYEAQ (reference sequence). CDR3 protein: CASSLAQTGPYGYTF. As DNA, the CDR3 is TGTGCTAGCAGCTTAGCCCAGACAGGGCCGTATGGCTACACCTTC.

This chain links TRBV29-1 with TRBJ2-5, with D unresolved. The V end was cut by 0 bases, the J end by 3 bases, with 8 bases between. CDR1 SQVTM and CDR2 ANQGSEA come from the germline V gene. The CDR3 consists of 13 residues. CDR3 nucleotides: TGCAGCGTTGAAGATCGGGTGGAAGAGACCCAGTACTTC. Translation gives CSVEDRVEETQYF.

This chain's CDR3 is CASSPLGASIETQYF. CDR3 DNA: TGTGCCAGCAGTCCCCTTGGAGCTAGCATAGAGACCCAGTACTTC. V is TRBV6-2 or TRBV6-3 and J is TRBJ2-5; D is perhaps TRBD2 (5 bases). Germline V gives CDR1 MNHEY, CDR2 SVGEGT. The CDR3 sequence is 15 residues long. With 5 bases removed from V and 4 bases from J, the gap between germline ends came to 17 bases.

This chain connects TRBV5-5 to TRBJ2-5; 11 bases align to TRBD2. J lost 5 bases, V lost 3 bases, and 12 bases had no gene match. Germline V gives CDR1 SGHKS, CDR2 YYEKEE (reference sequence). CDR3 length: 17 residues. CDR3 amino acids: CASSSAGLAGLQETQYF. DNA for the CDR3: TGTGCCAGCAGCTCGGCCGGACTAGCGGGCCTGCAGGAGACCCAGTACTTC.

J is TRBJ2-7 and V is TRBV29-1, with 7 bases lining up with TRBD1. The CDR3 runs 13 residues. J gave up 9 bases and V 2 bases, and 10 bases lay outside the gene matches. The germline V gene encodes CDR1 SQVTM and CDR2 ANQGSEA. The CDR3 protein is CSVEIAGGMGQYF. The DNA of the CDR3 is TGCAGCGTTGAAATCGCAGGGGGTATGGGGCAGTACTTC.

This chain's CDR3 is CASSQGFSRYQETQYF. As DNA, the CDR3 is TGTGCCAGCAGCCAAGGCTTCAGCAGGTACCAAGAGACCCAGTACTTC. This chain connects TRBV3-1 (or the pseudogene TRBV3-2) to TRBJ2-5, with D unclear. The CDR3 covers 16 residues. Germline-derived CDR1 and CDR2 are LGHDT and YNNKEL (reference sequence). With 1 base removed from V and 0 bases from J, the gap between germline ends came to 12 bases.

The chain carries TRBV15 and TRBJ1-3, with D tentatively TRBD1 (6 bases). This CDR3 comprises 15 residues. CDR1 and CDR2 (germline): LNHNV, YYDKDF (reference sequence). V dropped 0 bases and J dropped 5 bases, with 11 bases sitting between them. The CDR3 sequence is CATSREQGFRNTIYF. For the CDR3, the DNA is TGTGCCACCAGCAGAGAACAGGGCTTTCGAAACACCATATATTTT.

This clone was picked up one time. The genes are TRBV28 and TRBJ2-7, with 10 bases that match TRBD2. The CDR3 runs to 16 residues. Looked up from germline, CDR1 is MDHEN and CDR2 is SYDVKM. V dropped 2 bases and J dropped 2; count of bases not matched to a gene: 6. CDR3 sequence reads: CASSLGISGGPYEQYF. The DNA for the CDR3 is TGTGCCAGCAGTTTAGGAATTAGCGGGGGGCCCTACGAGCAGTACTTC.

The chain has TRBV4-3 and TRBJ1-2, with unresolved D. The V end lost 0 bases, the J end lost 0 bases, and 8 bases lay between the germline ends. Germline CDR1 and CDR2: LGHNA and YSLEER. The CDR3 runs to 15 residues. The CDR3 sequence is CASSQELTANYGYTF. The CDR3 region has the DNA TGCGCCAGCAGCCAAGAGCTCACAGCTAACTATGGCTACACCTTC.

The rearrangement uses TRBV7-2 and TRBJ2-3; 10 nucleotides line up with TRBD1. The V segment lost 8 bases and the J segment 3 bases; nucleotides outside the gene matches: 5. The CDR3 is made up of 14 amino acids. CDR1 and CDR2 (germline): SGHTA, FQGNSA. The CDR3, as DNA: TGTGCCAGCGGAAGGACAGGGGGAACAGATACGCAGTATTTT. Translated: CASGRTGGTDTQYF. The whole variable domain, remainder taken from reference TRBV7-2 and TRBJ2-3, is GAGVSQSPSNKVTEKGKDVELRCDPISGHTALYWYRQSLGQGLEFLIYFQGNSAPDKSGLPSDRFSAERTGGSVSTLTIQRTQQEDSAVYLCASGRTGGTDTQYFGPGTRLTVL.

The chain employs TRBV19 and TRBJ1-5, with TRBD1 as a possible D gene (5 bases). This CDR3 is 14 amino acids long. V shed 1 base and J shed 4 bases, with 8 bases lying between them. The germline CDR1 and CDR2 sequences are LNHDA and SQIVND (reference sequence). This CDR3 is CASSIAGGNQPQHF. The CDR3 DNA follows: TGTGCCAGTAGTATAGCGGGGGGAAATCAGCCCCAGCATTTT.

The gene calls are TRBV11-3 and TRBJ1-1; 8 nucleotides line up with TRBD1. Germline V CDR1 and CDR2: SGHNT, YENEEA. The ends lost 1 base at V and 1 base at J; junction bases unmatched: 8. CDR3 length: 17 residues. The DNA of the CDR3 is TGTGCCAGCAGCTTAGTAGGGCAGGGGGCTGGGAACACTGAAGCTTTCTTT. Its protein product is CASSLVGQGAGNTEAFF.

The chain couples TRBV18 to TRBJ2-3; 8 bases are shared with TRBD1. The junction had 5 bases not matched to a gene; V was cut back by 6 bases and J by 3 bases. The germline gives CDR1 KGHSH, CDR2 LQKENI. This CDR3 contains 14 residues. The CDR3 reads CASSQQGETDTQYF. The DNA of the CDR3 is TGTGCCAGCTCTCAACAGGGGGAGACAGATACGCAGTATTTT.

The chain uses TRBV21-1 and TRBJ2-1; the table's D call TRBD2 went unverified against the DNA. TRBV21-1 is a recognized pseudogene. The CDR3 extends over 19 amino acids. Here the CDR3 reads CASSKSGTSGRTNYNEQFF. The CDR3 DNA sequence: TGTGCCAGCAGCAAATCTGGGACTAGCGGGAGGACAAACTACAATGAGCAGTTCTTC.

This chain's CDR3 is CASSQDPGGTDNSPLHF. CDR3 sequence (DNA): TGCGCCAGCAGCCAAGATCCTGGGGGGACGGATAATTCACCCCTCCACTTT. The V gene is TRBV4-3, the J gene TRBJ1-6; the D gene is possibly TRBD1 (5 bases). This CDR3 contains 17 residues. Trimming left V 0 bases short and J 5 bases short, with 14 bases between. Germline loops: CDR1 LGHNA, CDR2 YSLEER.

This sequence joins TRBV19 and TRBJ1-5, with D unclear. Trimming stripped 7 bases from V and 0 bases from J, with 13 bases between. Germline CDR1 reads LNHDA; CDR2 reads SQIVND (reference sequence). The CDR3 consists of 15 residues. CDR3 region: CASTSSRNSNQPQHF. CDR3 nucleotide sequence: TGTGCCAGTACCTCGTCCAGGAATAGCAATCAGCCCCAGCATTTT.

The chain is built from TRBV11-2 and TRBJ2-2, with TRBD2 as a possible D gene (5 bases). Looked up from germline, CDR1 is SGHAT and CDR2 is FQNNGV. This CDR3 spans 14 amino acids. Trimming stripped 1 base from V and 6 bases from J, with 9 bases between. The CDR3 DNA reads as TGTGCCAGCAGCTTAGGAGGGTTCGCCGGGGAGCTGTTTTTT. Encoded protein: CASSLGGFAGELFF.

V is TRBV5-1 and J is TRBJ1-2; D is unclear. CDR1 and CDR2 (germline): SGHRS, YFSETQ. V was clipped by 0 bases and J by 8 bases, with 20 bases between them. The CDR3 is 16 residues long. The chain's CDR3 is CASSLEPAAIVGGYTF. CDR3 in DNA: TGCGCCAGCAGCTTGGAGCCAGCGGCAATAGTGGGGGGCTACACCTTC.

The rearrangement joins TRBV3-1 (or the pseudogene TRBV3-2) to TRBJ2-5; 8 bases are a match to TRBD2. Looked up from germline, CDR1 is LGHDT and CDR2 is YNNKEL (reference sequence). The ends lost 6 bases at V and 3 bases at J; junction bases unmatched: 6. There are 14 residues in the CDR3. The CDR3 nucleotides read TGTGCCAGCAGTCTTAGCGGGGCCAAAGAGACCCAGTACTTC. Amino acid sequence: CASSLSGAKETQYF.

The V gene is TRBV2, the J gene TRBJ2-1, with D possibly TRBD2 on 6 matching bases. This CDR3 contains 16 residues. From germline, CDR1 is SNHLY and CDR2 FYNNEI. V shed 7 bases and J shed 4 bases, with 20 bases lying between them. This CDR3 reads CASTLSGGTPYNEQFF. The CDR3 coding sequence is TGTGCCAGCACCCTTAGCGGTGGCACACCTTACAATGAGCAGTTCTTC.

The CDR3 region has the DNA TGTGCCAGCAGTTTGCAGGACGGGACATACAATGAGCAGTTCTTC. Translating it yields CASSLQDGTYNEQFF. The chain joins TRBV27 to TRBJ2-1; D is perhaps TRBD1 (6 bases). This CDR3 region has 15 residues. Germline V lookup: CDR1 MNHEY, CDR2 SMNVEV (reference sequence). The V and J ends lost 3 bases and 4 bases respectively, with 13 bases between them.

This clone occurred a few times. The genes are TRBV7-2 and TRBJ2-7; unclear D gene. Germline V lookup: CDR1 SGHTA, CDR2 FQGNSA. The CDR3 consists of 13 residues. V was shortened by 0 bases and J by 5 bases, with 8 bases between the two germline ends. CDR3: CASSLALSHEQYF. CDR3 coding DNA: TGTGCCAGCAGCTTAGCGCTTAGCCACGAGCAGTACTTC.